This is a list of T cell receptor beta chains from one sample in a study of blood T cells in healthy people across ages. TCRdb independently ran MiXCR on the 5' RACE reads; one entry per CDR3 protein. The sample has roughly 1.6 million distinct CDR3 sequences, about 31% seen once. The specimen was blood. The receptors were sampled from a woman in her twenties or thirties in good health. CDR3s include the opening cysteine and the closing phenylalanine or tryptophan. The D gene is left open where the match is weak. Only part of the rows carry a size: once, few, many, or a class if the clone is expanded.

j_gene,d_gene,abundance,v_gene,len,CDR3aa,CDR3nt
TRBJ1-2,-,many,TRBV5-1,16,CASSLGIFGDAYGYTF,TGCGCCAGCAGCTTGGGCATATTCGGTGATGCGTATGGCTACACCTTC
TRBJ2-7,TRBD1,-,TRBV27,16,CASSYSYGTDIYEQYF,TGTGCCAGCAGTTATTCTTACGGGACAGATATCTACGAGCAGTACTTC
TRBJ2-7,-,few,TRBV28,13,CASSLRFSDEQYF,TGTGCCAGCAGCCTGCGATTTAGCGACGAGCAGTACTTC
TRBJ2-1,-,few,TRBV14,15,CASSQGLGTYNEQFF,TGTGCCAGCAGCCAAGGACTGGGGACTTACAATGAGCAGTTCTTC
TRBJ2-7,-,-,TRBV6-1,13,CASTTGYSYEQYF,TGTGCCAGCACGACAGGATACTCCTACGAGCAGTACTTC
TRBJ2-1,TRBD1,-,TRBV11-2,15,CASRRTGPSYNEQFF,TGTGCCAGCAGGAGGACAGGGCCATCCTACAATGAGCAGTTCTTC
TRBJ2-5,TRBD2,many,TRBV20-1,16,CSARAVLAANQETQYF,TGCAGTGCTAGGGCCGTACTAGCGGCGAACCAAGAGACCCAGTACTTC
TRBJ2-3,-,-,TRBV24-1,15,CATSDLKAVGNTQYF,TGTGCCACCAGTGATTTGAAGGCCGTGGGGAATACGCAGTATTTT
TRBJ2-6,TRBD1,few,TRBV30,17,CAWSVETGQSGANVLTF,TGTGCCTGGAGTGTGGAGACAGGGCAGTCCGGGGCCAACGTCCTGACTTTC
TRBJ2-1,TRBD2,few,TRBV20-1,17,CSARDGAGALSYNEQFF,TGCAGTGCTAGAGATGGAGCGGGGGCCCTGTCCTACAATGAGCAGTTCTTC
TRBJ2-1,-,-,TRBV7-3,16,CASSSILASPYNEQFF,TGTGCCAGCAGCTCCATCCTCGCTAGCCCCTACAATGAGCAGTTCTTC
TRBJ2-1,TRBD2,few,TRBV5-1,14,CASSLPGGESEQFF,TGCGCCAGCAGTTTGCCCGGGGGGGAAAGTGAGCAGTTCTTC
TRBJ2-2,-,-,TRBV20-1,17,CSARAHVWNEDTGELFF,TGCAGTGCTAGAGCCCACGTATGGAATGAGGACACCGGGGAGCTGTTTTTT
TRBJ1-2,-,-,TRBV12-1,15,CASSGLRGLNYGYTF,TGTGCCAGCAGCGGCCTCAGGGGATTAAACTATGGCTACACCTTC
TRBJ1-5,TRBD1,-,TRBV25-1,14,CASTAGDRDQPQHF,TGTGCCAGCACGGCAGGGGACAGGGATCAGCCCCAGCATTTT
TRBJ2-1,-,few,TRBV27,16,CASSFMGPQGYNEQFF,TGTGCCAGCAGTTTTATGGGACCTCAGGGCTACAATGAGCAGTTCTTC
TRBJ1-6,TRBD1,few,TRBV6-1,16,CASSPKPGQGNSPLHF,TGTGCCAGCAGTCCCAAGCCGGGACAGGGGAATTCACCCCTCCACTTT